These 10 T cell receptor beta chains were all obtained from the same sample, sequenced in a study of T cell responses to AZD1222 COVID-19 vaccine (dated by TCRdb to the early 2020s). Sample time point, as interpreted from the label and publication: sample from adult after SARS-CoV-2 infection, after symptom onset. The library was produced with the immunoSEQ multiplex PCR assay. Entries here come from immuneACCESS through TCRdb and include only in-frame sequences with V and J called. Some clones fail to appear in such tables; in the studies checked, an unresolved V gene covers under half of the shortfall, and the cause of the remainder is unknown. The sample table lists more than 150,000 clones, about 88% of them with a count of one. Of the sample, over 6% is held by the ten largest clones. Sequenced here: peripheral blood, sampled after recovery from COVID-19. Receptors were obtained from an adult who had recovered from COVID-19.

This chain uses TRBV29-1 with TRBJ2-2; D call uncertain. Germline assignment: CDR1 SQVTM and CDR2 ANQGSEA. The length of the CDR3 is 12 residues. The V gene lost 5 bases and the J gene lost 2 bases, with 6 bases spanning the gap. CDR3 protein: CSVSSNTGELFF. The DNA of the CDR3 is TGCAGCGTTAGCAGTAACACCGGGGAGCTGTTTTTT.

The V call is TRBV14, the J call TRBJ2-7; D gene ambiguous. The CDR3 totals 12 residues. Germline-derived CDR1 and CDR2 are SGHDN and FVKESK. Trimming removed 4 bases from V and 6 bases from J, with 10 bases in between. CDR3 sequence reads: CASSRDFSEQYF. DNA for the CDR3: TGTGCCAGCAGCCGAGACTTCAGCGAGCAGTACTTC.

This clone came up once. This chain connects TRBV9 to TRBJ1-6; maybe TRBD1 (6 bases). The V end lost 3 bases, the J end lost 8 bases, and 12 bases lay between the germline ends. CDR1 SGDLS and CDR2 YYNGEE come from the germline V gene. The CDR3 consists of 14 residues. As DNA, the CDR3 is TGTGCCAGCAGCGCGAGGGGGTCCTATTCACCCCTCCACTTT. Residues: CASSARGSYSPLHF.

The chain is built from TRBV7-9 and TRBJ2-1, with D possibly TRBD1 on 5 matching bases. There are 12 residues in the CDR3. Germline lookup yields CDR1 SEHNR and CDR2 FQNEAQ (reference sequence). V lost 2 bases and J 6 bases, leaving 5 bases between the germline ends. For the CDR3, the DNA is TGTGCCAGCAGCTTAAGGGGCAATGAGCAGTTCTTC. Translated: CASSLRGNEQFF.

The chain recombines TRBV6-5 with TRBJ1-2; perhaps TRBD1 as D (5 bases). Germline assignment: CDR1 MNHEY and CDR2 SVGAGI. Trimming removed 6 bases at V and 8 bases at J, with 13 bases between. There are 12 residues in the CDR3. CDR3 nucleotides: TGTGCCAGCAGCCCCGGGACGGGCGGCTACACCTTC. This codes for CASSPGTGGYTF.

V usage is TRBV5-4 and J usage is TRBJ2-5, with TRBD1 matching over 9 bases. J was trimmed by 4 bases and V by 6 bases; bases with no gene match: 4. Germline lookup yields CDR1 SGHNT and CDR2 YYREEE (reference sequence). This CDR3 spans 13 amino acids. The DNA for the CDR3 is TGTGCCAGCACCGACAGGGGGATAGAGACCCAGTACTTC. Translating gives CASTDRGIETQYF.

The V and J genes are TRBV19 and TRBJ1-5; D ambiguous. With 2 bases removed from V and 4 bases from J, the gap between germline ends came to 9 bases. Germline values: CDR1 LNHDA, CDR2 SQIVND (reference sequence). The CDR3 spans 14 residues. In DNA form, the CDR3 reads TGTGCCAGTAGTATACAGAACATGAATCAGCCCCAGCATTTT. It is translated as CASSIQNMNQPQHF.

The chain combines TRBV18 with TRBJ2-1, with 10 bases identical to TRBD1. This CDR3 comprises 15 residues. The trim removed 3 bases at V and 6 bases at J, leaving 5 bases unmatched. Germline CDR1 reads KGHSH; CDR2 reads LQKENI. The CDR3 DNA reads TGTGCCAGCTCACCCATGGGACAGGGGACCAATGAGCAGTTCTTC. As protein: CASSPMGQGTNEQFF.

J is TRBJ1-1 and V is TRBV6-5, with D possibly matching TRBD1 (6 bases). The CDR3 is made up of 13 amino acids. CDR1 is MNHEY and CDR2 is SVGAGI in the germline V gene. V lost 6 bases, J lost 5 bases, and 13 bases lay in between. The CDR3 DNA follows: TGTGCCAGCAGCCTCCAGAGGGGGACTGAAGCTTTCTTT. Protein product: CASSLQRGTEAFF.

The CDR3 bases are TGTGCCAGCAGCCCCGGGACAGCTTTTTACGAGCAGTACTTC. Amino acid sequence: CASSPGTAFYEQYF. The chain employs TRBV7-2 and TRBJ2-7; 7 nucleotides line up with TRBD1. Per the germline V gene, CDR1 is SGHTA and CDR2 is FQGNSA. This CDR3 has 14 amino acids. The trim removed 5 bases at V and 4 bases at J, leaving 8 bases unmatched.